This entry describes one T cell receptor beta chain. CDR1 WNHNN and CDR2 SYGVQD come from the germline V gene (reference sequence). Trimming left V 0 bases short and J 8 bases short, with 10 bases between. The CDR3 sequence is 13 residues long. Generated by immunoSEQ multiplex PCR, the TCRdb table keeps only in-frame clones and is missing some. Found here are about 70,000 clones, roughly nine tenths of them singletons; the top ten hold approximately 3%. This specimen belongs to a study of T cells after somatic rescue of genetic block. The source is a man aged 35 to 55. This sequence joins TRBV10-1 and TRBJ1-2, with D uncertain. Source material: peripheral blood mononuclear cells (PBMCs). The CDR3 here is CASSESGEGGYTF. CDR3 sequence (DNA): TGCGCCAGCAGTGAGTCCGGAGAAGGGGGCTACACCTTC.